This T cell receptor (beta chain) was retrieved from a study of T cells in Graves' hyperthyroidism and ophthalmopathy. There are many counts of this clonotype. The ends were cut back, 4 bases at V and 0 bases at J, with 7 bases in the middle. From germline, CDR1 is SQVTM and CDR2 ANQGSEA. CDR3 length: 13 amino acids. TCR beta CDR3 sequences were amplified from RNA transcripts. TCR CDR3 underwent first-round RT-PCR with the HTBI primer set. TCRdb itself ran the multiplex PCR reads through MiXCR, one entry per CDR3 protein. The table has about 410,000 distinct CDR3 sequences, over 12% seen once; the top ten hold less than 15%.

Sequencing input: blood. The rearrangement links TRBV29-1 to TRBJ2-4; D not resolved. The receptor was isolated from a man younger than 30 with Graves' ophthalmopathy. The CDR3 DNA sequence: TGCAGCGTTGGCCCTATAGCCAAAAACATTCAGTACTTC. Protein: CSVGPIAKNIQYF.